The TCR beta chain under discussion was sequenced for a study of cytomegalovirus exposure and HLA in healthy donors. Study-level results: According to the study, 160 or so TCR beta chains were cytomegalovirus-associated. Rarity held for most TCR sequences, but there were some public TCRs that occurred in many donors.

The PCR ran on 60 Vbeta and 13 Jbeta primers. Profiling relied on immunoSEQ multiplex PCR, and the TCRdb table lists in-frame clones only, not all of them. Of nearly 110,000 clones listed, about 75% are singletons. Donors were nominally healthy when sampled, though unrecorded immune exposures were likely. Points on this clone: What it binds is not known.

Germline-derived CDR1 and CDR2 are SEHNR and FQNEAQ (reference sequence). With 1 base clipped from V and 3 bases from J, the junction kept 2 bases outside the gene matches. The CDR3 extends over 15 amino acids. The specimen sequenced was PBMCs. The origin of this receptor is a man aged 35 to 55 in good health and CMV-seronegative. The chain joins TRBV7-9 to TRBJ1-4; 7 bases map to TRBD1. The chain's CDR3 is CASSLEGTANEKLFF. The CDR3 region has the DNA TGTGCCAGCAGCTTAGAAGGGACAGCTAATGAAAAACTGTTTTTT. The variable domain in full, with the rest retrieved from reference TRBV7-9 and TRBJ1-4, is DTGVSQNPRHKITKRGQNVTFRCDPISEHNRLYWYRQTLGQGPEFLTYFQNEAQLEKSRLLSDRFSAERPKGSFSTLEIQRTEQGDSAMYLCASSLEGTANEKLFFGSGTQLSVL.